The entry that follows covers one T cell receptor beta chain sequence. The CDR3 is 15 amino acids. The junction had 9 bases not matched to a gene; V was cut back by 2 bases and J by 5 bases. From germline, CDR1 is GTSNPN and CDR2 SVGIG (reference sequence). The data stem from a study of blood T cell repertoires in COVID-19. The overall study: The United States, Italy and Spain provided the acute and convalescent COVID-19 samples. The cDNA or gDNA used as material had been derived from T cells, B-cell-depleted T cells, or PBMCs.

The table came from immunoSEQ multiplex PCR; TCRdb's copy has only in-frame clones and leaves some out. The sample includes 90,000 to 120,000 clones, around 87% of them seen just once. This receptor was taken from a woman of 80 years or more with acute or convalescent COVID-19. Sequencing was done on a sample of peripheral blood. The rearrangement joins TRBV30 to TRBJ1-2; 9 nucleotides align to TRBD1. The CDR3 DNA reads TGTGCCTGGAGTCACCCGGGACAGGGTAGTTATGGCTACACCTTC. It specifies CAWSHPGQGSYGYTF.